The clone carrying this TCR beta chain was seen a handful of times. What it binds is unknown. TCRdb re-called the RT-PCR reads through MiXCR, storing one row per CDR3 protein. This sample carries around 180,000 distinct CDR3 sequences, about a tenth of them seen once, and the ten largest clones take approximately 10%. The sample originates from a study of response to subunit inactivated influenza vaccine. V was shortened by 5 bases and J by 3 bases, with 11 bases between the two germline ends. This CDR3 region has 12 residues. The V gene's germline CDR1 is DFQATT and CDR2 SNEGSKA (reference sequence). Points from the study as a whole: New T cells are recruited in small numbers by each seasonal influenza vaccination, according to the authors' suggestion.

The sample consisted of non-naive T cells sorted from PBMCs, taken on the day of vaccination. The chain has TRBV20-1 and TRBJ2-7, with D maybe TRBD1 (6 bases). This sequence originates from a man between 50 and 59 years old who received an inactivated influenza vaccine. The CDR3 sequence is CSALDSSYEQYF. The CDR3, as DNA: TGCAGTGCTCTGGACAGCAGCTACGAGCAGTACTTC.